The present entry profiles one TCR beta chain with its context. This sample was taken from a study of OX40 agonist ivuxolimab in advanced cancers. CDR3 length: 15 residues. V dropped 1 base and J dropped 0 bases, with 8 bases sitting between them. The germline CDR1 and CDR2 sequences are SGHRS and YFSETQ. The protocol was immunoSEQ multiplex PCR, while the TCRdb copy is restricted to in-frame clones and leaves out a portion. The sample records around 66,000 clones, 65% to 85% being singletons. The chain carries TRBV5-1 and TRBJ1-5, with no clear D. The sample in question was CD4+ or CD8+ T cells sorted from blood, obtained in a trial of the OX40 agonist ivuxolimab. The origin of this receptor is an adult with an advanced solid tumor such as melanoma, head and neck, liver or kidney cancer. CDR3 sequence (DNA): TGCGCCAGCAGCTTGAACGGGAATAGCAATCAGCCCCAGCATTTT. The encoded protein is CASSLNGNSNQPQHF.